The entry below gives a single T cell receptor (beta chain) sequence along with its context. TCRdb fed the 5' RACE reads into MiXCR, producing one record per CDR3 protein. The repertoire has some 440,000 distinct CDR3 sequences, approximately 25% of them found once; the top ten carry 12%. These data are taken from a study of T-cell memory formation after mild COVID-19. The CDR3 runs 16 residues. V lost 0 bases and J 4 bases, leaving 13 bases between the germline ends. Germline V CDR1 and CDR2: LNHNV, YYDKDF (reference sequence). The source of this sequence is an adult woman who had mild COVID-19 (a few samples of this study predate the infection). Cell type and time point are not known. This rearrangement joins TRBV15 to TRBJ1-5; D might be TRBD1 (6 bases). Source material: PBMCs or a T cell subset sorted from them (not recorded which). CDR3 nucleotides: TGTGCCACCAGCAGAGATGGGGGCAGGAATAATCAGCCCCAGCATTTT. It encodes CATSRDGGRNNQPQHF.